Described below is a single T cell receptor (beta chain) sequence and its context. Its antigen remains unidentified. Losses at the gene ends were 1 base for V and 0 bases for J; bases not matched to a gene: 2. CDR3 size: 15 residues. Germline CDR1 is LGHNA and CDR2 is YNFKEQ. Every single patient, without exception, relapsed after autologous stem cell transplantation, and brentuximab vedotin exposure varied. This sample was included in a study of PD-1 blockade in classical Hodgkin lymphoma. Notes on the study in general: Healthy donors reportedly exceeded newly diagnosed patients in baseline TCR diversity.

Sequencing was performed with immunoSEQ multiplex PCR; in TCRdb, only in-frame clones are kept and a portion is missing. The sample comprises 40,000 to 60,000 clones, around 67% of which are singletons, and less than 15% rests with the top ten. The receptor was derived from a human donor with classical Hodgkin lymphoma. The sequenced sample was peripheral blood mononuclear cells (PBMCs), obtained before the second cycle of nivolumab. This chain joins TRBV4-2 and TRBJ2-7; TRBD2 matches 8 bases. CDR3 in amino acids: CASSQGLAPSYEQYF. The CDR3 DNA is TGTGCCAGCAGCCAAGGACTAGCGCCCTCCTACGAGCAGTACTTC.